Listed here are 32 T cell receptor beta chains from one sample, sequenced in a study of technical replicates of blood from a handful of donors. Clones were sequenced by immunoSEQ multiplex PCR, and TCRdb holds only the in-frame ones, with some missing. The table has around 63,000 clones, roughly 98% seen once. Specimen: T cells isolated from PBMCs. These receptors were obtained from a human donor in good health.

This rearrangement joins TRBV7-9 to TRBJ1-1, with D uncertain. Trimming left V 5 bases short and J 2 bases short, with 12 bases between. The germline CDR1 and CDR2 sequences are SEHNR and FQNEAQ (reference sequence). This CDR3 has 14 residues. CDR3 protein: CASSPRLVNTEAFF. For the CDR3, the DNA is TGTGCCAGCAGCCCAAGGCTAGTAAACACTGAAGCTTTCTTT. The whole variable domain, filled in from reference TRBV7-9 and TRBJ1-1, reads DTGVSQNPRHKITKRGQNVTFRCDPISEHNRLYWYRQTLGQGPEFLTYFQNEAQLEKSRLLSDRFSAERPKGSFSTLEIQRTEQGDSAMYLCASSPRLVNTEAFFGQGTRLTVV.

The chain links TRBV5-6 to TRBJ1-2; 7 bases fit TRBD1. Germline assignment: CDR1 SGHDT and CDR2 YYEEEE. Trimming at V came to 4 bases and at J to 4 bases, leaving 10 bases not matched to a gene. The CDR3 is 15 amino acids. CDR3 region: CASSPGPGQVYGYTF. The CDR3 nucleotides are TGTGCCAGCAGCCCTGGACCCGGACAGGTCTATGGCTACACCTTC. The full variable domain, completed using reference TRBV5-6 and TRBJ1-2, is DAGVTQSPTHLIKTRGQQVTLRCSPKSGHDTVSWYQQALGQGPQFIFQYYEEEERQRGNFPDRFSGHQFPNYSSELNVNALLLGDSALYLCASSPGPGQVYGYTFGSGTRLTVV.

The V gene is TRBV27, the J gene TRBJ2-1; TRBD2 agrees at 12 bases. CDR1 and CDR2 from the germline V gene are MNHEY and SMNVEV (reference sequence). The CDR3 totals 17 residues. Unmatched junction bases numbered 13, after V lost 5 bases and J lost 8 bases. The CDR3 here is CASSQTSGSLILDEQFF. The DNA for the CDR3 is TGTGCCAGCAGTCAGACTAGCGGGAGCCTAATACTCGATGAGCAGTTCTTC.

The chain carries TRBV5-4 and TRBJ2-1; D uncertain. Germline CDR1 reads SGHNT; CDR2 reads YYREEE (reference sequence). This CDR3 is built from 16 residues. V lost 4 bases and J 0 bases, leaving 14 bases between the germline ends. The CDR3 is CASSIFRGVSYNEQFF. CDR3 bases: TGTGCCAGCAGCATATTTAGAGGAGTCTCCTACAATGAGCAGTTCTTC.

V is TRBV10-3 and J is TRBJ2-2; TRBD1 agrees at 10 bases. Germline V CDR1 and CDR2: ENHRY, SYGVKD. This CDR3 comprises 13 residues. Trimming removed 8 bases from V and 5 bases from J; junction bases left unmatched: 2. The CDR3 here is CAIGTGETGELFF. The CDR3 region has the DNA TGTGCCATCGGGACAGGGGAGACCGGGGAGCTGTTTTTT.

The gene calls are TRBV7-9 and TRBJ2-5; D might be TRBD2 (6 bases). V gave up 5 bases and J gave up 5 bases, with 18 bases separating them. Looked up from germline, CDR1 is SEHNR and CDR2 is FQNEAQ (reference sequence). This CDR3 has 15 residues. The CDR3 sequence: CASSHSRLGVETQYF. The CDR3 DNA sequence: TGTGCCAGCAGCCACTCCCGACTAGGGGTCGAGACCCAGTACTTC.

The chain joins TRBV10-2 to TRBJ2-5; 7 bases align to TRBD1. The CDR3 spans 13 residues. Germline assignment: CDR1 WSHSY and CDR2 SAAADI. After removal of 7 bases from V and 2 bases from J, the junction contained 4 bases not matched to a gene. DNA of the CDR3: TGCGCCAGCACCTGGACAGGACAAGAGACCCAGTACTTC. It codes for CASTWTGQETQYF.

This chain links TRBV6-4 with TRBJ1-2; TRBD1 is a possible D gene (5 bases). The germline V gene encodes CDR1 MRHNA and CDR2 SNTAGT. The CDR3 consists of 15 residues. V dropped 0 bases and J dropped 2 bases, with 10 bases sitting between them. The CDR3 is CASSDSSTENYGYTF. CDR3 coding DNA: TGTGCCAGCAGTGACTCCTCGACAGAAAACTATGGCTACACCTTC.

The chain is built from TRBV5-1 and TRBJ2-7; no clear D. This CDR3 comprises 13 residues. Germline values: CDR1 SGHRS, CDR2 YFSETQ. V shed 0 bases and J shed 6 bases, with 10 bases lying between them. The CDR3 DNA follows: TGCGCCAGCAGCTTGGACTCTCTCCTCGAGCAGTACTTC. This sequence encodes CASSLDSLLEQYF.

The table lists this clone with a count of one. The chain couples TRBV11-3 to TRBJ2-1; D remains ambiguous. V lost 1 base and J 0 bases, leaving 7 bases between the germline ends. The germline V gene has CDR1 SGHNT and CDR2 YENEEA. The CDR3 runs 15 residues. The CDR3 DNA reads TGTGCCAGCAGCTTAGGGAGTGGCTCCTACAATGAGCAGTTCTTC. The encoded protein is CASSLGSGSYNEQFF.

The rearrangement links TRBV12-5 to TRBJ2-1; TRBD2 agrees at 7 bases. Losses at the gene ends were 0 bases for V and 0 bases for J; bases not matched to a gene: 14. This CDR3 region has 20 residues. Germline CDR1 is LGHNT and CDR2 is FRNRAP. The CDR3 DNA follows: TGTGCTAGTGGTTTGGTAGGTCGGGGGGTCCATCGGAGCTCCTACAATGAGCAGTTCTTC. Translated: CASGLVGRGVHRSSYNEQFF.

The chain couples TRBV7-2 to TRBJ2-3; 7 bases line up with TRBD2. V lost 0 bases to trimming and J lost 2 bases; unmatched junction nucleotides: 5. CDR1 SGHTA and CDR2 FQGNSA come from the germline V gene. This CDR3 is built from 16 residues. The CDR3 bases are TGTGCCAGCAGCTTAGCATCTAGCGGCTACACAGATACGCAGTATTTT. This encodes CASSLASSGYTDTQYF.

V usage is TRBV5-1 and J usage is TRBJ1-2; 12 positions agree with TRBD1. The CDR3 sequence is 15 residues long. Germline CDR1 SGHRS, CDR2 YFSETQ. V shed 4 bases and J 6 bases; nucleotides not matched to a gene: 7. For the CDR3, the DNA is TGCGCCAGCAGCCAAACCGGGACAGGGGGCGATGGCTACACCTTC. This gives the protein CASSQTGTGGDGYTF. The full variable domain, completed using reference TRBV5-1 and TRBJ1-2, is KAGVTQTPRYLIKTRGQQVTLSCSPISGHRSVSWYQQTPGQGLQFLFEYFSETQRNKGNFPGRFSGRQFSNSRSEMNVSTLELGDSALYLCASSQTGTGGDGYTFGSGTRLTVV.

The genes are TRBV29-1 and TRBJ2-7; possible D gene TRBD1, 6 bases. V lost 6 bases, J lost 2 bases, and 11 bases lay in between. Germline V gene lookup returns CDR1 SQVTM and CDR2 ANQGSEA. The CDR3 contains 12 residues. Written as DNA, the CDR3 is TGCAGCGTCTCTACAGGGACCTACGAGCAGTACTTC. Amino acid sequence: CSVSTGTYEQYF.

The V and J genes are TRBV6-1 and TRBJ1-2; tentative D call: TRBD1 (6 bases). Germline V lookup: CDR1 MNHNS, CDR2 SASEGT. The CDR3 is 15 amino acids. Trimming pared 4 bases from V and 8 bases from J, leaving 20 bases between. The CDR3 loop reads CASSGDRSASNGYTF. CDR3 DNA sequence: TGTGCCAGCAGTGGAGACAGGAGCGCGTCGAACGGCTACACCTTC.

This clone was found once. This chain links TRBV27 with TRBJ2-7, with D possibly matching TRBD1 (5 bases). Trimming stripped 8 bases from V and 2 bases from J, with 13 bases between. CDR3 length: 13 amino acids. The V gene's germline CDR1 is MNHEY and CDR2 SMNVEV (reference sequence). CDR3 DNA: TGTGCCAGCTCATGGGGCGGAACCTACGAGCAGTACTTC. Protein: CASSWGGTYEQYF.

The chain has TRBV29-1 and TRBJ1-1; D unclear. CDR3 length: 9 residues. Germline CDR1 and CDR2: SQVTM and ANQGSEA. V was pared by 6 bases and J by 3 bases, with 2 bases between. The CDR3 region has the DNA TGCAGCGTCGACACTGAAGCTTTCTTT. Amino acid sequence: CSVDTEAFF.

The gene calls are TRBV6-1 and TRBJ2-7; D is possibly TRBD2 (6 bases). The germline V gene has CDR1 MNHNS and CDR2 SASEGT. CDR3 length equals 15 residues. Deletions cut 7 bases from V and 3 bases from J, with 19 bases between. In nucleotides, the CDR3 is TGTGCCAGCACTCTGGGGGGTACAGCTGTCTACGAGCAGTACTTC. Its protein product is CASTLGGTAVYEQYF.

CDR3 sequence reads: CASSEGPPGEQYF. Here the CDR3 DNA reads TGTGCCAGCAGTGAAGGACCTCCGGGGGAGCAGTACTTC. J is TRBJ2-7 and V is TRBV2, with D perhaps TRBD2 (5 bases). Germline CDR1 SNHLY, CDR2 FYNNEI. The CDR3 consists of 13 residues. Trimming cost V 1 base and J 7 bases, with 11 bases left between them.

The chain couples TRBV5-1 to TRBJ2-1, with D perhaps TRBD1 (5 bases). The germline gives CDR1 SGHRS, CDR2 YFSETQ. The CDR3 contains 14 residues. With 4 bases removed from V and 6 bases from J, the gap between germline ends came to 14 bases. The CDR3 here is CASSQGMTGNEQFF. As DNA, the CDR3 is TGCGCCAGCAGCCAGGGTATGACTGGCAATGAGCAGTTCTTC. Drawing the rest from reference TRBV5-1 and TRBJ2-1, the complete variable domain is KAGVTQTPRYLIKTRGQQVTLSCSPISGHRSVSWYQQTPGQGLQFLFEYFSETQRNKGNFPGRFSGRQFSNSRSEMNVSTLELGDSALYLCASSQGMTGNEQFFGPGTRLTVL.

In this sample, this clone turned up once. Other DNA sequences in the sample encode the same CDR3. V and J are TRBV5-1 and TRBJ2-3; 8 bases agree with TRBD2. The V and J ends lost 1 base and 4 bases, in that order; junction bases with no gene match: 2. The CDR3 runs to 14 residues. From germline, CDR1 is SGHRS and CDR2 YFSETQ. The CDR3 is CASSLSGSSDTQYF. In DNA form, the CDR3 reads TGCGCCAGCAGCTTGAGCGGGAGTTCAGATACGCAGTATTTT.

The chain couples TRBV4-1 to TRBJ1-5; 7 nucleotides align to TRBD1. This CDR3 spans 16 amino acids. Per germline, CDR1 MGHRA and CDR2 YSYEKL. V lost 2 bases to trimming and J lost 0 bases; unmatched junction nucleotides: 4. The CDR3 here is CASSQPYRGSNQPQHF. The CDR3 DNA reads TGCGCCAGCAGCCAACCGTACAGGGGTAGCAATCAGCCCCAGCATTTT.

V is TRBV7-8 and J is TRBJ1-1; D possibly corresponds to TRBD1 (5 bases). This CDR3 is built from 13 residues. Trimming removed 3 bases from V and 4 bases from J, with 9 bases in between. Germline loops: CDR1 SGHVS, CDR2 FQNEAQ. The chain's CDR3 is CASSLQGGTEAFF. CDR3 nucleotide sequence: TGTGCCAGCAGCTTGCAGGGAGGCACTGAAGCTTTCTTT.

In its sample, this clone is medium-sized. The rearrangement joins TRBV30 to TRBJ1-2; D possibly corresponds to TRBD1 (5 bases). From germline, CDR1 is GTSNPN and CDR2 SVGIG (reference sequence). CDR3 length equals 13 residues. The V end was cut by 4 bases, the J end by 5 bases, with 14 bases between. In DNA form, the CDR3 reads TGTGCCTGGATCGGAGGGGTTCGATATGGCTACACCTTC. Translation gives CAWIGGVRYGYTF. Complete variable domain (other parts from reference TRBV30 and TRBJ1-2): SQTIHQWPATLVQPVGSPLSLECTVEGTSNPNLYWYRQAAGRGLQLLFYSVGIGQISSEVPQNLSASRPQDRQFILSSKKLLLSDSGFYLCAWIGGVRYGYTFGSGTRLTVV.

The J gene is TRBJ1-1, the V gene TRBV30; D ambiguous. Germline CDR1 and CDR2: GTSNPN and SVGIG (reference sequence). CDR3 length equals 12 residues. Trimming shortened V by 5 bases and J by 10 bases, and 17 bases separated the two germline ends. The DNA of the CDR3 is TGTGCCTGGTCTCTAAGCAGGCCTGGAGCTTTCTTT. Translated, it gives CAWSLSRPGAFF.

The rearrangement joins TRBV4-2 to TRBJ1-1; the D gene is possibly TRBD1 (5 bases). From germline, CDR1 is LGHNA and CDR2 YNFKEQ. V was trimmed by 6 bases and J by 2 bases, leaving 10 bases between them. This CDR3 spans 13 amino acids. The CDR3 sequence is CASSRQRNTEAFF. In DNA, the CDR3 is TGTGCCAGCAGTCGACAGCGTAACACTGAAGCTTTCTTT.

The chain has TRBV5-4 and TRBJ2-2; TRBD1 aligns across 7 bases. The germline CDR1 and CDR2 sequences are SGHNT and YYREEE (reference sequence). With 0 bases clipped from V and 5 bases from J, the junction kept 4 bases outside the gene matches. The CDR3 loop spans 15 amino acids. The CDR3 bases are TGTGCCAGCAGCTTGGCCTTGACAGGGACCGGGGAGCTGTTTTTT. Translated: CASSLALTGTGELFF. Using reference TRBV5-4 and TRBJ2-2 for the parts outside the CDR3, the full variable domain is ETGVTQSPTHLIKTRGQQVTLRCSSQSGHNTVSWYQQALGQGPQFIFQYYREEENGRGNFPPRFSGLQFPNYSSELNVNALELDDSALYLCASSLALTGTGELFFGEGSRLTVL.

The CDR3 coding sequence is TGTGCCAGCAGCTTGGTGGGGACAGGGAGCTCCTACGAGCAGTACTTC. Its protein is CASSLVGTGSSYEQYF. V and J are TRBV5-4 and TRBJ2-7; 9 bases line up with TRBD1. There are 16 residues in the CDR3. Trimming cost V 0 bases and J 0 bases; bases outside gene matches: 4. The germline CDR1 and CDR2 sequences are SGHNT and YYREEE (reference sequence).

The rearrangement joins TRBV7-2 to TRBJ1-1; D not certain. The CDR3 covers 13 residues. Trimming took off 5 bases at V and 6 bases at J, with 13 bases between the two ends. Germline V CDR1 and CDR2: SGHTA, FQGNSA. The CDR3: CASSPLDSSEAFF. CDR3 bases: TGTGCCAGCAGCCCGTTGGACTCCTCTGAAGCTTTCTTT. Looking up the rest from reference TRBV7-2 and TRBJ1-1 gives the full variable domain: GAGVSQSPSNKVTEKGKDVELRCDPISGHTALYWYRQSLGQGLEFLIYFQGNSAPDKSGLPSDRFSAERTGGSVSTLTIQRTQQEDSAVYLCASSPLDSSEAFFGQGTRLTVV.

This rearrangement joins TRBV29-1 to TRBJ1-2; TRBD1 matches at 7 bases. Looked up from germline, CDR1 is SQVTM and CDR2 is ANQGSEA. Losses at the gene ends were 6 bases for V and 0 bases for J; bases not matched to a gene: 4. The CDR3 is 13 residues long. CDR3 residues: CSVGDRSNYGYTF. The DNA for the CDR3 is TGCAGCGTGGGGGACAGATCTAACTATGGCTACACCTTC. Supplemented by reference TRBV29-1 and TRBJ1-2, the full variable domain reads SAVISQKPSRDICQRGTSLTIQCQVDSQVTMMFWYRQQPGQSLTLIATANQGSEATYESGFVIDKFPISRPNLTFSTLTVSNMSPEDSSIYLCSVGDRSNYGYTFGSGTRLTVV.

The chain has TRBV27 and TRBJ2-1; D call uncertain. Trimming removed 2 bases from V and 4 bases from J, with 9 bases in between. This CDR3 is 14 amino acids long. Germline lookup yields CDR1 MNHEY and CDR2 SMNVEV (reference sequence). CDR3 sequence: CASSLNGGYNEQFF. The CDR3 nucleotides are TGTGCCAGCAGTTTAAACGGCGGATACAATGAGCAGTTCTTC.

V gene TRBV6-5 combines with J gene TRBJ1-2; 7 nucleotides align to TRBD1. J gave up 4 bases and V 7 bases, and 6 bases lay outside the gene matches. The CDR3 spans 13 residues. The germline V gene encodes CDR1 MNHEY and CDR2 SVGAGI. CDR3 amino acids: CASTLGGPYGYTF. DNA for the CDR3: TGTGCCAGCACCTTAGGGGGCCCCTATGGCTACACCTTC.